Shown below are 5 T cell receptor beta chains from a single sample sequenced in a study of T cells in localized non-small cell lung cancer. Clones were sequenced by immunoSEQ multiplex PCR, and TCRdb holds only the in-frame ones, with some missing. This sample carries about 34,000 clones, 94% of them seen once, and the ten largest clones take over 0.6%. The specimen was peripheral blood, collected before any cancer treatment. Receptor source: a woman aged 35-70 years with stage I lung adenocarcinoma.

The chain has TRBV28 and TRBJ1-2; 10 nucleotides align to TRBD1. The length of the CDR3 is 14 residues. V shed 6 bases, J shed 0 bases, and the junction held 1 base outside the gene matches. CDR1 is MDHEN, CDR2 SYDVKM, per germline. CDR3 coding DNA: TGTGCCAGCAGGGGGACAGGGGCTAACTATGGCTACACCTTC. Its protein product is CASRGTGANYGYTF.

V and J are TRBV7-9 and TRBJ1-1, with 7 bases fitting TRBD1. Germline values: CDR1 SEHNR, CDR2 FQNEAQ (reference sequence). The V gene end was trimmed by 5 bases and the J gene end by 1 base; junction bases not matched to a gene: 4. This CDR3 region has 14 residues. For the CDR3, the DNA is TGTGCCAGCAGCCCCGGGACAGAGAACACTGAAGCTTTCTTT. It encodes CASSPGTENTEAFF. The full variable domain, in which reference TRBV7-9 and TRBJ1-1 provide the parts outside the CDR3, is DTGVSQNPRHKITKRGQNVTFRCDPISEHNRLYWYRQTLGQGPEFLTYFQNEAQLEKSRLLSDRFSAERPKGSFSTLEIQRTEQGDSAMYLCASSPGTENTEAFFGQGTRLTVV.

Here the CDR3 reads CASRRRGRGYGYTF. CDR3 DNA sequence: TGTGCCAGCAGGAGGAGGGGGCGCGGCTATGGCTACACCTTC. The rearrangement joins TRBV27 to TRBJ1-2, with 7 nucleotides matching TRBD1. Per the germline V gene, CDR1 is MNHEY and CDR2 is SMNVEV (reference sequence). The CDR3 extends over 14 amino acids. With 6 bases clipped from V and 4 bases from J, the junction kept 8 bases outside the gene matches.

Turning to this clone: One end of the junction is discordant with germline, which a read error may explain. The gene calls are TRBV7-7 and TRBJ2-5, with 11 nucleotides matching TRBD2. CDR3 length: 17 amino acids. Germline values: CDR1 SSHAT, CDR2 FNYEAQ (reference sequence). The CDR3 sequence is CASSFGTSGGGGETQYF. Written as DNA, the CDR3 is TGTGCTAGCAGCTTCGGGACTAGCGGAGGGGGCGGTGAGACCCAGTACTTC.

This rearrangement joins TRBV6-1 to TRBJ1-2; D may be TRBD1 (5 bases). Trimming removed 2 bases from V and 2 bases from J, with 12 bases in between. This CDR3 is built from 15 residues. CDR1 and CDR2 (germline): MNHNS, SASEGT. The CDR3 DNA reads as TGTGCCAGCAGTGAAAACCGCGGGGCGAACTATGGCTACACCTTC. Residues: CASSENRGANYGYTF.